A single sample gave rise to the 4 T cell receptor beta chains below, sequenced in a study of blood T cell repertoires in COVID-19. Here immunoSEQ multiplex PCR was the method, and the copy in TCRdb shows in-frame clones only, minus some. The repertoire holds approximately 180,000 clones, with roughly 87% as singletons. Specimen: peripheral blood. The origin of the receptors is a woman aged 70-85 years with acute or convalescent COVID-19.

V is TRBV4-2 and J is TRBJ2-7; 8 nucleotides agree with TRBD2. Unmatched junction bases numbered 9, after V lost 1 base and J lost 7 bases. CDR1 is LGHNA, CDR2 YNFKEQ, per germline. The CDR3 consists of 15 residues. The CDR3 spells CASSQGHGPGGEQYF. The CDR3 DNA reads as TGTGCCAGCAGCCAAGGTCATGGGCCGGGGGGGGAGCAGTACTTC.

This sequence joins TRBV20-1 and TRBJ1-6, with a tentative D call TRBD1 (6 bases). The CDR3 contains 17 residues. Germline V gene sequence: CDR1 DFQATT, CDR2 SNEGSKA (reference sequence). The germline V and J ends were trimmed by 3 bases and 0 bases, with 15 bases remaining between them. In DNA, the CDR3 is TGCAGTGCTAGTTCCCAGGGGTTTTTCTCCTATAATTCACCCCTCCACTTT. Translating it yields CSASSQGFFSYNSPLHF.

The chain links TRBV7-9 to TRBJ2-7; unclear D gene. Germline values: CDR1 SEHNR, CDR2 FQNEAQ (reference sequence). CDR3 length: 13 residues. V gave up 8 bases and J gave up 0 bases, with 11 bases separating them. The CDR3 loop is CASAADSSYEQYF. The CDR3 region has the DNA TGTGCCAGCGCGGCGGATAGCTCCTACGAGCAGTACTTC. Using reference TRBV7-9 and TRBJ2-7 for the parts outside the CDR3, the full variable domain is DTGVSQNPRHKITKRGQNVTFRCDPISEHNRLYWYRQTLGQGPEFLTYFQNEAQLEKSRLLSDRFSAERPKGSFSTLEIQRTEQGDSAMYLCASAADSSYEQYFGPGTRLTVT.

The chain joins TRBV30 to TRBJ2-2; TRBD2 matches at 7 bases. Germline V gene data show CDR1 as GTSNPN and CDR2 as SVGIG (reference sequence). There are 15 residues in the CDR3. Trimming removed 0 bases from V and 0 bases from J; junction bases left unmatched: 1. CDR3 nucleotide sequence: TGTGCCTGGAGTGTAAGCGGGACGAACACCGGGGAGCTGTTTTTT. It encodes CAWSVSGTNTGELFF.